A selection of T cell receptor beta chains follows, all from one sample in a study of blood T cell repertoires in COVID-19. Clones were sequenced by immunoSEQ multiplex PCR, and TCRdb holds only the in-frame ones, with some missing. The sample records about 130,000 clones, roughly 83% being singletons. The sequenced material came from peripheral blood. These receptors came from a woman of 80 years or more with acute or convalescent COVID-19. CDR3s include the opening cysteine and the closing phenylalanine or tryptophan. The order of the fields is V gene, D gene, J gene, CDR3 protein. A D gene is named only where the DNA matches it firmly.

>TRBV18|TRBD1|TRBJ2-3
CASSTGQGTDTQYF
>TRBV4-1|TRBD2|TRBJ2-4
CASSQESSGGAPAKNIQYF
>TRBV5-8|-|TRBJ2-5
CASSSSGRPYF
>TRBV7-2|-|TRBJ1-3
CASSLSPGWINTIYF
>TRBV11-2|-|TRBJ2-1
CASSLVLQYEQFF
>TRBV19|TRBD1|TRBJ1-1
CAVKQGQGRTEAFF
>TRBV7-2|TRBD2|TRBJ2-1
CASSLWTSGNEQFF
>TRBV28|TRBD1|TRBJ2-7
CASSFGDRVGYEQYF
>TRBV24-1|TRBD1|TRBJ1-1
CATSDTGGKAFF
>TRBV7-8|-|TRBJ1-5
CASSTRTGNQPQHF
>TRBV7-6|-|TRBJ1-3
CASSLGGLNSGNTIYF
>TRBV19|-|TRBJ1-4
CASSALDSREKLFF
>TRBV7-2|-|TRBJ1-2
CASSLSPYGYTF
>TRBV6-1|-|TRBJ1-1
CASSEAARVTEAFF
>TRBV4-2|TRBD1|TRBJ1-2
CASSQGEGQGTNYGYTF
>TRBV2|-|TRBJ2-6
CASSEEPSGANVLTF
>TRBV24-1|TRBD1|TRBJ2-5
CATSDRQGPEETQYF
>TRBV7-3|TRBD1|TRBJ2-3
CASSRDRVIDTQYF
>TRBV19|-|TRBJ1-3
CASSLRDTRSGNTIYF
>TRBV7-9|-|TRBJ1-6
CASSRYDNNSPLHF
>TRBV7-2|-|TRBJ1-2
CASSLDGGASNYGYTF
>TRBV13|-|TRBJ2-2
CASSEQGGTGELFF
>TRBV15|TRBD1|TRBJ1-2
CATSRDILGQGSYGYTF
>TRBV7-2|TRBD1|TRBJ1-1
CASSLGQGVWNTEAFF
>TRBV10-3|-|TRBJ2-2
CAISEFGNTGELFF
>TRBV19|-|TRBJ1-5
CASSPRDSNQPQHF
>TRBV6-5|-|TRBJ1-5
CASSYKGGQGPQHF
>TRBV6-4|TRBD1|TRBJ1-2
CASSDAATGAFYGYTF
>TRBV7-3|-|TRBJ1-1
CASSHQGSTEAFF
>TRBV7-2|TRBD2|TRBJ2-3
CASRDLAGGQGDTQYF
>TRBV5-1|TRBD1|TRBJ1-6
CASSSGQDISPLHF
>TRBV5-1|-|TRBJ2-7
CASSLSPGSSYEQYF
>TRBV9|TRBD1|TRBJ1-6
CASSAVTGGNSPLHF
>TRBV6-5|-|TRBJ1-2
CASASPGHANYGYTF
>TRBV9|-|TRBJ2-3
CASSVGWLRGAGDTQYF
>TRBV9|TRBD1|TRBJ1-6
CASSAMQTGGGSPLHF
>TRBV10-3|-|TRBJ2-3
CAISEVGSGGTDTQYF
>TRBV29-1|-|TRBJ2-2
CSARQAGWSGELFF
>TRBV11-2|-|TRBJ1-4
CASSVFNLAEKLFF
>TRBV6-2/TRBV6-3|-|TRBJ2-5
CASSYLETQYF
>TRBV5-1|TRBD2|TRBJ2-7
CASSLAGTSSYEQYF
>TRBV9|-|TRBJ1-1
CASSENRVGDTEAFF
>TRBV19|TRBD1|TRBJ2-2
CASTMGTGYGGELFF
>TRBV11-2|TRBD2|TRBJ2-4
CASRSSGANIQYF
>TRBV11-2|-|TRBJ1-2
CASSLDRAGGGYTF
>TRBV6-5|-|TRBJ2-7
CASKSPSYEQYF
>TRBV5-1|-|TRBJ2-7
CASSLVGPYVPYEQYF
>TRBV2|-|TRBJ2-5
CASSLARLAEGGAQYF
>TRBV6-5|TRBD1|TRBJ2-5
CASSLTDRETQYF
>TRBV18|TRBD2|TRBJ2-1
CASSPLAGASEQFF
>TRBV7-9|-|TRBJ2-6
CASSLPRGGANVLTF
>TRBV20-1|-|TRBJ1-2
CSASGGSNYGYTF